The T cell receptor (beta chain) under discussion was sequenced for a study of blood T cell repertoires in COVID-19. Turning to the study itself: The United States, Italy and Spain supplied acute and convalescent COVID-19 samples. The analysed material was cDNA or gDNA that came from T cells, B-cell-depleted T cells, or PBMCs.

The ends lost 4 bases at V and 5 bases at J; junction bases unmatched: 19. The length of the CDR3 is 19 residues. Germline V gene sequence: CDR1 SGHAT, CDR2 FQNNGV. Per the authors' pipeline: Estimates of nucleated cell counts were drawn from the amplification of reference gene primers. The data were produced by immunoSEQ multiplex PCR, yet TCRdb's version contains in-frame clones alone and is incomplete. From that table come the V and J calls and clone size; the DNA was used to work out D and trimming. The sample contains roughly 200,000 clones, over 80% of which appear only once. Sequenced material: peripheral blood. The chain recombines TRBV11-2 with TRBJ2-5; 10 bases match TRBD2. The sequence was collected from a man aged 40-50 years with acute or convalescent COVID-19. The CDR3 sequence is CASSCTPDLLAGGWETQYF. CDR3 nucleotides: TGTGCCAGCAGCTGCACCCCGGACCTCTTAGCGGGAGGTTGGGAGACCCAGTACTTC.